A single sample gave rise to the 28 T cell receptor beta chains below, sequenced in a study of blood T cell repertoires in COVID-19. Only in-frame clones appear in the TCRdb table, and some are missing; sequencing was by immunoSEQ multiplex PCR. The repertoire holds about 200,000 clones, with 86% as singletons. Sequenced material: PBMCs or T cells enriched from blood (not recorded which). The receptors were gathered from a man aged 35 to 55 with acute COVID-19.

The gene calls are TRBV7-2 and TRBJ2-5, with TRBD2 identical over 8 bases. Germline V CDR1 and CDR2: SGHTA, FQGNSA. Germline trimming cut 5 bases from V and 2 bases from J; bases unmatched to any gene: 4. CDR3 length: 14 amino acids. The CDR3: CASSLGTRQETQYF. The CDR3 nucleotides read TGTGCCAGCAGCCTGGGGACTAGACAAGAGACCCAGTACTTC.

The count of this clone is one. CDR3: CASSSAGTGNYGYTF. The CDR3 DNA is TGTGCCAGCAGCTCCGCCGGGACAGGCAACTATGGCTACACCTTC. V is TRBV5-6 and J is TRBJ1-2; 8 bases align to TRBD1. The CDR3 spans 15 residues. Germline V gene data show CDR1 as SGHDT and CDR2 as YYEEEE. The trim removed 3 bases at V and 2 bases at J, leaving 6 bases unmatched.

The V and J genes are TRBV18 and TRBJ1-5; 10 bases fit TRBD1. CDR1 and CDR2 from the germline V gene are KGHSH and LQKENI. The J segment lost 3 bases and the V segment lost 3 bases, leaving 8 bases of the junction unmatched. This CDR3 spans 17 amino acids. DNA for the CDR3: TGTGCCAGCTCACCGAATCCCGGGACAGGGGCCAATCAGCCCCAGCATTTT. It encodes CASSPNPGTGANQPQHF.

This rearrangement joins TRBV5-5 to TRBJ2-3; no reliable D call. There are 13 residues in the CDR3. Germline V gene sequence: CDR1 SGHKS, CDR2 YYEKEE (reference sequence). Between the trimmed V and J ends, which lost 6 bases and 2 bases, there was a span of 10 bases. The CDR3 DNA follows: TGTGCCAGCACGGTCTCCGACACAGATACGCAGTATTTT. It translates to CASTVSDTDTQYF.

The rearrangement links TRBV5-4 to TRBJ2-5, with 9 bases aligning to TRBD2. After removal of 3 bases from V and 2 bases from J, the junction contained 8 bases not matched to a gene. Germline CDR1 is SGHNT and CDR2 is YYREEE (reference sequence). The CDR3 runs 16 residues. CDR3 amino acids: CASSSSLAGLQETQYF. CDR3 DNA sequence: TGTGCCAGCAGCTCTTCACTAGCGGGCCTACAAGAGACCCAGTACTTC. Variable domain in full (rest from reference TRBV5-4 and TRBJ2-5): ETGVTQSPTHLIKTRGQQVTLRCSSQSGHNTVSWYQQALGQGPQFIFQYYREEENGRGNFPPRFSGLQFPNYSSELNVNALELDDSALYLCASSSSLAGLQETQYFGPGTRLLVL.

J is TRBJ1-2 and V is TRBV28; 8 nucleotides match TRBD1. Losses at the gene ends were 6 bases for V and 8 bases for J; bases not matched to a gene: 11. CDR3 length equals 14 residues. Per germline, CDR1 MDHEN and CDR2 SYDVKM. The DNA of the CDR3 is TGTGCCAGCAGCCTAAGGACAGGGTATGAAGGCTACACCTTC. Residues: CASSLRTGYEGYTF.

The V gene is TRBV3-1 (or the pseudogene TRBV3-2), the J gene TRBJ2-2; D ambiguous. Trimming took off 5 bases at V and 4 bases at J, with 5 bases between the two ends. CDR3 length: 12 residues. CDR1 and CDR2 from the germline V gene are LGHDT and YNNKEL (reference sequence). The CDR3 protein is CASSDSTGELFF. The CDR3 nucleotides are TGTGCCAGCAGCGATAGCACCGGGGAGCTGTTTTTT.

The chain uses TRBV6-6 and TRBJ1-1; TRBD1 matches at 8 bases. Per germline, CDR1 MNHNY and CDR2 SVGAGI (reference sequence). The CDR3 is 13 residues long. V was pared by 8 bases and J by 6 bases, with 8 bases of the junction left unmatched. The CDR3 DNA reads TGTGCCAGCGTACAGGGGGTCTTTCCTGAAGCTTTCTTT. It specifies CASVQGVFPEAFF.

The rearrangement links TRBV10-1 to TRBJ2-7; 11 bases match TRBD1. Germline-derived CDR1 and CDR2 are WNHNN and SYGVQD (reference sequence). CDR3 length equals 14 residues. The V gene end was trimmed by 5 bases and the J gene end by 5 bases; junction bases not matched to a gene: 5. As DNA, the CDR3 is TGCGCCAGCAGTCCCGGGACAGGGGGTCACGAGCAGTACTTC. Protein: CASSPGTGGHEQYF.

The chain recombines TRBV9 with TRBJ2-2, with 9 bases identical to TRBD2. Trimming at V came to 4 bases and at J to 2 bases, leaving 3 bases not matched to a gene. Germline CDR1 is SGDLS and CDR2 is YYNGEE. The CDR3 sequence is 15 residues long. This CDR3 reads CASSPSGTNTGELFF. CDR3 DNA sequence: TGTGCCAGCAGCCCTAGCGGGACCAACACCGGGGAGCTGTTTTTT. Combining the CDR3 with reference TRBV9 and TRBJ2-2 gives the whole variable domain DSGVTQTPKHLITATGQRVTLRCSPRSGDLSVYWYQQSLDQGLQFLIQYYNGEERAKGNILERFSAQQFPDLHSELNLSSLELGDSALYFCASSPSGTNTGELFFGEGSRLTVL.

V gene TRBV5-1 combines with J gene TRBJ1-1; 9 positions agree with TRBD1. Germline CDR1 SGHRS, CDR2 YFSETQ. This CDR3 region has 14 residues. V gave up 2 bases and J gave up 6 bases; unmatched junction bases: 5. The CDR3 spells CASSFGDRGAEAFF. The CDR3 region has the DNA TGCGCCAGCAGCTTTGGAGACAGGGGGGCTGAAGCTTTCTTT.

This chain links TRBV4-3 with TRBJ1-6; tentative D call: TRBD1 (5 bases). Between the trimmed V and J ends, which lost 1 base and 7 bases, there was a span of 14 bases. Germline V CDR1 and CDR2: LGHNA, YSLEER. The CDR3 has 16 residues. This CDR3 is CASSQARGRLNSPLHF. CDR3 nucleotides: TGCGCCAGCAGCCAAGCAAGGGGTCGATTGAATTCACCCCTCCACTTT.

V is TRBV24-1 and J is TRBJ1-6; D possibly corresponds to TRBD1 (6 bases). From germline, CDR1 is KGHDR and CDR2 SFDVKD. V was cut by 8 bases and J by 10 bases, with 41 bases left in between. The CDR3 loop spans 22 amino acids. The CDR3, as DNA: TGTGCCACCAAAGTTAGGTTGTACTGGAAGCGGGAAACGACAGGAATTGCGTCACCCCTCCACTTT. This encodes CATKVRLYWKRETTGIASPLHF.

This clone occurred a few times. This chain links TRBV7-3 with TRBJ2-7; possibly TRBD2 for D (5 bases). The CDR3 runs 13 residues. Germline V gives CDR1 SGHTA, CDR2 FQGTGA. Between the trimmed V and J ends, which lost 5 bases and 3 bases, there was a span of 11 bases. The CDR3 here is CASSPPGSYEQYF. In nucleotides, the CDR3 is TGTGCCAGCAGCCCCCCTGGGAGCTACGAGCAGTACTTC.

The V gene is TRBV7-2, the J gene TRBJ1-3; D call uncertain. CDR3 length: 14 residues. Germline V lookup: CDR1 SGHTA, CDR2 FQGNSA. Trimming left V 5 bases short and J 4 bases short, with 12 bases between. The CDR3 is CASSADSRGNTIYF. CDR3 sequence (DNA): TGTGCCAGCAGCGCGGACTCGCGCGGAAACACCATATATTTT.

The rearrangement uses TRBV4-1 and TRBJ2-7; perhaps TRBD1 as D (6 bases). The germline gives CDR1 MGHRA, CDR2 YSYEKL. V lost 4 bases to trimming and J lost 2 bases, with 12 bases between them. This CDR3 is 14 amino acids long. The CDR3 protein is CASSPAQGTYEQYF. The CDR3, as DNA: TGCGCCAGCAGCCCAGCACAGGGAACCTACGAGCAGTACTTC.

The rearrangement links TRBV24-1 to TRBJ1-4; D is ambiguous. Trimming shortened V by 4 bases and J by 8 bases, and 19 bases separated the two germline ends. Germline V lookup: CDR1 KGHDR, CDR2 SFDVKD. This CDR3 has 16 residues. This chain's CDR3 is CATSDGGRGNTEKLFF. DNA for the CDR3: TGTGCCACCAGTGACGGTGGACGAGGGAATACGGAAAAACTGTTTTTT.

The chain employs TRBV19 and TRBJ2-4, with D perhaps matching TRBD2 (5 bases). The V gene lost 3 bases and the J gene lost 5 bases, with 14 bases spanning the gap. This CDR3 has 15 residues. Looked up from germline, CDR1 is LNHDA and CDR2 is SQIVND (reference sequence). The CDR3: CASSIGRAGENIQYF. CDR3 DNA sequence: TGTGCCAGTAGTATTGGTAGGGCGGGCGAAAACATTCAGTACTTC. The full variable domain, with the rest looked up from reference TRBV19 and TRBJ2-4, is DGGITQSPKYLFRKEGQNVTLSCEQNLNHDAMYWYRQDPGQGLRLIYYSQIVNDFQKGDIAEGYSVSREKKESFPLTVTSAQKNPTAFYLCASSIGRAGENIQYFGAGTRLSVL.

The J gene is TRBJ1-5, the V gene TRBV6-1; D gene uncertain. The V gene lost 3 bases and the J gene lost 2 bases, with 8 bases spanning the gap. Germline V gene data show CDR1 as MNHNS and CDR2 as SASEGT. The CDR3 totals 14 residues. The CDR3 loop reads CASSDRGGNQPQHF. CDR3 coding DNA: TGTGCCAGCAGTGACCGAGGCGGCAATCAGCCCCAGCATTTT.

The chain is built from TRBV12-3 or TRBV12-4 and TRBJ1-2; no reliable D call. V was shortened by 3 bases and J by 3 bases, with 5 bases between the two germline ends. This CDR3 is 12 amino acids long. The CDR3 nucleotides are TGTGCCAGCAGTTTTCCTGACTATGGCTACACCTTC. It translates to CASSFPDYGYTF.

This sequence joins TRBV18 and TRBJ1-2; D ambiguous. There are 13 residues in the CDR3. Trimming shortened V by 3 bases and J by 8 bases, and 13 bases separated the two germline ends. The germline gives CDR1 KGHSH, CDR2 LQKENI. CDR3 DNA sequence: TGTGCCAGCTCACCCGGAGGGCCGGGCGGCTACACCTTC. It yields the protein CASSPGGPGGYTF.

The rearrangement uses TRBV20-1 and TRBJ1-4; a weak D match, TRBD1 (6 bases). The CDR3 extends over 14 amino acids. Trimming took 3 bases from V and 0 from J, leaving 8 bases between them. Looked up from germline, CDR1 is DFQATT and CDR2 is SNEGSKA (reference sequence). Written as DNA, the CDR3 is TGCAGTGCTAGTACAGGGACAACTAATGAAAAACTGTTTTTT. It codes for CSASTGTTNEKLFF.

The V call is TRBV24-1, the J call TRBJ2-1; no clear D. Germline CDR1 and CDR2: KGHDR and SFDVKD. The CDR3 contains 11 residues. The germline V and J ends were trimmed by 7 bases and 5 bases, with 5 bases remaining between them. The chain's CDR3 is CATRYNNEQFF. CDR3 DNA sequence: TGTGCCACCAGATACAACAATGAGCAGTTCTTC.

The genes are TRBV7-2 and TRBJ1-3; D ambiguous. The CDR3 spans 15 residues. Per the germline V gene, CDR1 is SGHTA and CDR2 is FQGNSA. V was clipped by 6 bases and J by 2 bases, with 14 bases between them. CDR3 protein: CASSLLSTPGNTIYF. The CDR3, as DNA: TGTGCCAGCAGTCTACTGTCTACTCCTGGAAACACCATATATTTT.

The rearrangement links TRBV5-4 to TRBJ2-2, with 8 positions matching TRBD2. Germline CDR1 SGHNT, CDR2 YYREEE (reference sequence). V was pared by 0 bases and J by 4 bases, with 8 bases of the junction left unmatched. The length of the CDR3 is 17 residues. CDR3 sequence: CASSLGGELAGTGELFF. The CDR3, as DNA: TGTGCCAGCAGCTTGGGGGGGGAGCTAGCGGGCACCGGGGAGCTGTTTTTT.

The chain's CDR3 is CASSLAGRSSSYNEQFF. CDR3 DNA sequence: TGCGCCAGCAGCTTGGCCGGGAGGTCTAGCTCCTACAATGAGCAGTTCTTC. The rearrangement links TRBV5-1 to TRBJ2-1, with 7 positions matching TRBD2. CDR1 is SGHRS and CDR2 is YFSETQ in the germline V gene. The trim removed 0 bases at V and 0 bases at J, leaving 6 bases unmatched. This CDR3 has 17 residues.

The chain links TRBV5-1 to TRBJ2-1, with D perhaps matching TRBD1 (5 bases). This CDR3 comprises 15 residues. Trimming cost V 4 bases and J 0 bases, with 11 bases left between them. Germline V CDR1 and CDR2: SGHRS, YFSETQ. The CDR3 region is CASSPADSSYNEQFF. DNA for the CDR3: TGCGCCAGCAGCCCCGCTGACAGCTCCTACAATGAGCAGTTCTTC.

The rearrangement links TRBV5-1 to TRBJ2-5, with TRBD2 matching over 8 bases. V dropped 4 bases and J dropped 5; count of bases not matched to a gene: 7. The CDR3 is made up of 14 amino acids. Germline assignment: CDR1 SGHRS and CDR2 YFSETQ. CDR3 amino acids: CASSAAGGGETQYF. The CDR3 DNA reads as TGCGCCAGCAGCGCCGCGGGGGGAGGCGAGACCCAGTACTTC.